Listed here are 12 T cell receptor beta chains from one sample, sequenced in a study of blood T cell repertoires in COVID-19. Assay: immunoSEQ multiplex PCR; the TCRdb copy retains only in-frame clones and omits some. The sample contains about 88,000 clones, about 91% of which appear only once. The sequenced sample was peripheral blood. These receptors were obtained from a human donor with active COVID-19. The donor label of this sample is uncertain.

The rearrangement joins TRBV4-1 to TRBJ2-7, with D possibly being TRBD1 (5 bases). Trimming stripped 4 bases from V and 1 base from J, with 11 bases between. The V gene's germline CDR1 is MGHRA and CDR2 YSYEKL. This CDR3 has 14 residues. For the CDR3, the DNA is TGCGCCAGCAGCCGTGCTGACAGTTCCTACGAGCAGTACTTC. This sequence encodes CASSRADSSYEQYF.

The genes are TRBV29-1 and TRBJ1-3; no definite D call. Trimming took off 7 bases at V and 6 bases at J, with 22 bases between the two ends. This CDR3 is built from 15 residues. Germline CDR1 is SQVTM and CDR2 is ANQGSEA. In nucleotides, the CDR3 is TGCAGCGCCGAGGCGGCAGTCGGATTCTTAAACACCATATATTTT. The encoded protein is CSAEAAVGFLNTIYF. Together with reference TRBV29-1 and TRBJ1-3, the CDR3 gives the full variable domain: SAVISQKPSRDICQRGTSLTIQCQVDSQVTMMFWYRQQPGQSLTLIATANQGSEATYESGFVIDKFPISRPNLTFSTLTVSNMSPEDSSIYLCSAEAAVGFLNTIYFGEGSWLTVV.

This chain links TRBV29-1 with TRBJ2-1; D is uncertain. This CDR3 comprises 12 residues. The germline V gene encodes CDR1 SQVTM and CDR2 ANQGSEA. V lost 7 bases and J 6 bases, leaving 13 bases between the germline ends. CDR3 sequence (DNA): TGCAGCGGAATAAGCTTTTCCAATGAGCAGTTCTTC. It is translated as CSGISFSNEQFF.

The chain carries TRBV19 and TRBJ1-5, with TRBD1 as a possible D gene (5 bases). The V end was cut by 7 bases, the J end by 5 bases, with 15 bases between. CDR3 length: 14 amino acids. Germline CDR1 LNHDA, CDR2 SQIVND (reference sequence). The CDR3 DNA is TGTGCCAGTAAGTCGACAGAAACCGATCAGCCCCAGCATTTT. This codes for CASKSTETDQPQHF.

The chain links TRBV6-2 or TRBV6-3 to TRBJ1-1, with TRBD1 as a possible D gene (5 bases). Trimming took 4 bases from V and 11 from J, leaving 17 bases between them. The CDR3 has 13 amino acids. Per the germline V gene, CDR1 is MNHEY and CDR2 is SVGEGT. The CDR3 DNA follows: TGTGCCAGCAGTTTACAGGAGGGCTTGCGGGCTTTCTTT. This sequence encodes CASSLQEGLRAFF.

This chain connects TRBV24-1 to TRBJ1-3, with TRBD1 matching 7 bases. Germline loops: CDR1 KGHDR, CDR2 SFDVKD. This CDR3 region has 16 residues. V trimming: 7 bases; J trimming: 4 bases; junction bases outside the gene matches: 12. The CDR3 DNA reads TGTGCCACCAGGGCTTCGACCGGGACAGAAGGAAACACCATATATTTT. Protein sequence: CATRASTGTEGNTIYF.

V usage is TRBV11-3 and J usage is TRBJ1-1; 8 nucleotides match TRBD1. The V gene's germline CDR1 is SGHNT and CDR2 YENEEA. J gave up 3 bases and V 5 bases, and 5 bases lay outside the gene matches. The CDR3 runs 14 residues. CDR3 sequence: CASSRRGQDTEAFF. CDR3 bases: TGTGCCAGCAGCCGCAGGGGGCAGGACACTGAAGCTTTCTTT.

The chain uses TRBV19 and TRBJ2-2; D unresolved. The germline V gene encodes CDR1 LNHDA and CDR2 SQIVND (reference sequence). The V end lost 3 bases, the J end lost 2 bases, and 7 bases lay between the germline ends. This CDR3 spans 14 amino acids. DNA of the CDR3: TGTGCCAGTAGTATGTCACTTAACACCGGGGAGCTGTTTTTT. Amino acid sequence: CASSMSLNTGELFF.

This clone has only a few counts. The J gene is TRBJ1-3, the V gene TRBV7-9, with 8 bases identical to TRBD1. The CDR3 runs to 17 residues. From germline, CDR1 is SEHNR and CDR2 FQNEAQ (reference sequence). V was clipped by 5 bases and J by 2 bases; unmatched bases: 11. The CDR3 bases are TGTGCCAGCAGCGTCGGTAGGCGGGACAGGCCTGGAAACACCATATATTTT. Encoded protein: CASSVGRRDRPGNTIYF.

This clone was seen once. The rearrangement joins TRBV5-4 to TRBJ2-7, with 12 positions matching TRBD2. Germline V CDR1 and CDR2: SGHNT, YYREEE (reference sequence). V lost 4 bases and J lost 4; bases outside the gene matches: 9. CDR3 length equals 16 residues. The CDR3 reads CASSGGTSGLGYEQYF. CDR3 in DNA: TGTGCCAGCAGCGGCGGGACTAGCGGGTTAGGGTACGAGCAGTACTTC. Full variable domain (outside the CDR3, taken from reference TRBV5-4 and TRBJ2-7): ETGVTQSPTHLIKTRGQQVTLRCSSQSGHNTVSWYQQALGQGPQFIFQYYREEENGRGNFPPRFSGLQFPNYSSELNVNALELDDSALYLCASSGGTSGLGYEQYFGPGTRLTVT.

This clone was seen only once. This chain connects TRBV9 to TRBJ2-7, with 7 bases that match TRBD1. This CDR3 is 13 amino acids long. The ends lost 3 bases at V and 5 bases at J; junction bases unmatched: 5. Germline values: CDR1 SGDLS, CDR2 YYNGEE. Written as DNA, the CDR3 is TGTGCCAGCAGCGGACAGGGAACCCACGAGCAGTACTTC. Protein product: CASSGQGTHEQYF.

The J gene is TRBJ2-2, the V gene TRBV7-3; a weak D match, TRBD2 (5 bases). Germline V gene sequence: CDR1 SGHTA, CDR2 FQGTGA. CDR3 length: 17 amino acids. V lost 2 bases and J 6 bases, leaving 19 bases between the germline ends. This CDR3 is CASSLVLLANTSGELFF. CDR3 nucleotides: TGTGCCAGCAGCTTAGTCCTCCTAGCAAACACCTCCGGGGAGCTGTTTTTT.